The rows below give T cell receptor beta chains drawn from one sample of a study of CD8+ T cells in alopecia areata. The assay was immunoSEQ multiplex PCR, and TCRdb's table has in-frame clones only and misses some. The sample holds some 190,000 clones, just under 65% seen once. The source material was CD4+ T cells sorted from blood, sampled around week 47, from a patient treated with tofacitinib. The receptors were sampled from a human donor with alopecia areata. Each CDR3 is given with its conserved first and last residue.

j_gene	len	v_gene	CDR3aa
TRBJ2-7	12	TRBV30	CAWSAGQATQYF
TRBJ1-2	11	TRBV29-1	CSVVGAGGYTF
TRBJ1-1	15	TRBV25-1	CASGAGGARDTEAFF
TRBJ2-7	14	TRBV29-1	CSVRNRGQDYEQYF
TRBJ1-4	16	TRBV7-6	CASSPLGRGTHEKLFF
TRBJ1-2	14	TRBV7-9	CATETGGEVYGYTF
TRBJ1-6	15	TRBV7-9	CASSGGTPYNSPLHF
TRBJ1-2	12	TRBV30	CAGYREDYGYTF
TRBJ2-7	13	TRBV5-4	CASSKDGTYEQYF
TRBJ2-1	15	TRBV7-2	CASSPIAGEYNEQFF
TRBJ1-4	14	TRBV11-2	CASSLDRSGEKLFF
TRBJ2-1	15	TRBV7-8	CASSPPRRMGNEQFF